The clone carrying this TCR beta chain was recorded a few times. Its cognate antigen is unknown. The data were taken from a study of Graves' ophthalmopathy and Graves' hyperthyroidism. Study-wide findings and caveats: Detection in blood was also observed for most expanded thyroid clonotypes above 0.001 frequency.

Researchers took RNA transcripts and amplified TCR beta CDR3 regions from them. Investigators did first-round RT-PCR with HTBI primers, then second-round multiplex PCR. TCRdb re-called the multiplex PCR reads through MiXCR, storing one row per CDR3 protein. Of roughly 1.1 million distinct CDR3 sequences detected, about two fifths appear once; the ten largest clones hold around 10%. The CDR3 length is 15 residues. Germline V gene lookup returns CDR1 WSHSY and CDR2 SAAADI. V was pared by 3 bases and J by 0 bases, with 11 bases between. Symptoms, serum thyroxine and TRAb, thyroid ultrasound, and orbital computed tomography formed the diagnostic basis.

This sequence was found in an adult man with Graves' hyperthyroidism. The sample consisted of peripheral blood or thyroid tissue (not recorded which). This chain links TRBV10-2 with TRBJ1-1; a weak D match, TRBD1 (5 bases). The CDR3 DNA follows: TGCGCCAGCAGTGACAGGGACGGCATGAACACTGAAGCTTTCTTT. Protein product: CASSDRDGMNTEAFF.